Listed below are T cell receptor beta chains from one sample, sequenced in a study of T cell changes during pregnancy in multiple sclerosis. Profiled with immunoSEQ multiplex PCR; TCRdb holds only in-frame clones, not every one. The sample gives over 50,000 clones, about 85% of which show up once; roughly 0.4% is in the top ten. Specimen: CD4+ T cells from peripheral blood mononuclear cells, collected in the third trimester of pregnancy. The receptors stem from a female donor with multiple sclerosis, enrolled in a pregnancy study. CDR3s include the opening cysteine and the closing phenylalanine or tryptophan. D genes are given only for firm matches. A clone size is listed for some rows: how often the clone was seen (once, few, many), or a class if it is expanded.

size: .; V: TRBV7-9; D: TRBD2; J: TRBJ2-1; CDR3: CASSHPGGNNEQFF
size: .; V: TRBV7-8; D: .; J: TRBJ2-1; CDR3: CASRPRGSSYNEQFF
size: .; V: TRBV19; D: .; J: TRBJ1-3; CDR3: CASITRDSGNTIYF
size: .; V: TRBV7-8; D: .; J: TRBJ2-7; CDR3: CASSLASTAYEQYF
size: .; V: TRBV9; D: TRBD2; J: TRBJ2-1; CDR3: CASSVGTSGSNEQFF
size: .; V: TRBV10-3; D: .; J: TRBJ2-7; CDR3: CAISAVGGSYEQYF
size: .; V: TRBV29-1; D: .; J: TRBJ1-1; CDR3: CSVEGRITALTEAFF
size: .; V: TRBV5-1; D: .; J: TRBJ1-6; CDR3: CASGGGDGNSPLHF
size: .; V: TRBV27; D: .; J: TRBJ1-1; CDR3: CASSFQTRGLNTEAFF
size: .; V: TRBV30; D: .; J: TRBJ1-2; CDR3: CAWNRLLQPGVHF
size: few; V: TRBV7-9; D: TRBD1; J: TRBJ1-2; CDR3: CASSLPTGALYGYTF